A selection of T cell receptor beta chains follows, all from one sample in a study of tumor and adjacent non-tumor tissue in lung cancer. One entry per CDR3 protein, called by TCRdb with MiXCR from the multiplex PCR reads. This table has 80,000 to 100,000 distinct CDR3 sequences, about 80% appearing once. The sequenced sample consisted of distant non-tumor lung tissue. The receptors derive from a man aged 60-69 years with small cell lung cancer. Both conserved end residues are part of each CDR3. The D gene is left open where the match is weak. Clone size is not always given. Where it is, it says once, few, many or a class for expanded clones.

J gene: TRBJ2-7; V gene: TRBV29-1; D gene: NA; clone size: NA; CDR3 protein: CSAWDTSYEQCF; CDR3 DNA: TGCAGCGCCTGGGATACCTCCTACGAGCAGTGCTTC
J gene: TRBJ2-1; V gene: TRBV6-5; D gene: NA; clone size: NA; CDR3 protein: CATSYSIWELADNEQFF; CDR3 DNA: TGTGCGACCAGTTACTCGATCTGGGAACTAGCAGACAATGAGCAGTTCTTC
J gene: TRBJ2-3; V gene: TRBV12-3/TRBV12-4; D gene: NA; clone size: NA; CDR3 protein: CASGEYAHYF; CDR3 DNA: TGTGCCAGCGGTGAATATGCGCACTATTTT
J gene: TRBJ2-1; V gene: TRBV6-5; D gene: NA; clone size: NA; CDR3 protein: CASSSLTGRDEQFF; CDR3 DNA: TGTGCCAGCAGTTCCTTGACAGGCAGGGATGAGCAGTTCTTC
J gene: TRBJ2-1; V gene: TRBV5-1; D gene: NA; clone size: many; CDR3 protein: CASSLDRAGSYNEQFF; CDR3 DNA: TGCGCCAGCAGCTTGGACCGGGCAGGGTCCTACAATGAGCAGTTCTTC
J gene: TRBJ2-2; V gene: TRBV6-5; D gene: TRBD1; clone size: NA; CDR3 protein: CANWGVPGQGSGELFF; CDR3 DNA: TGTGCCAACTGGGGGGTTCCGGGACAGGGGTCCGGGGAGCTGTTTTTT
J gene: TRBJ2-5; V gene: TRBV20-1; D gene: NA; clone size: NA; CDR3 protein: CSAWERGAKIHYF; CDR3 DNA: TGCAGTGCTTGGGAGAGGGGGGCAAAGATCCATTACTTC
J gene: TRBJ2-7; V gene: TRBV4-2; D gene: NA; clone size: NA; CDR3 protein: CASSQVSPDSRSYEQYF; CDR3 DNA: TGTGCCAGCAGCCAAGTGTCCCCAGATTCCAGGTCCTACGAGCAGTACTTC
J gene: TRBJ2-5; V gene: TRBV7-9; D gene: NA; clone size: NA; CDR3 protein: CASREQCSWETQYF; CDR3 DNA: TGTGCCAGCAGAGAACAGTGTTCTTGGGAGACCCAGTACTTC
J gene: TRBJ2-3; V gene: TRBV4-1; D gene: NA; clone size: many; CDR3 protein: CASSLSGTSTDTQYF; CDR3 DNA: TGCGCCAGCAGCCTTAGCGGTACAAGCACAGATACGCAGTATTTT
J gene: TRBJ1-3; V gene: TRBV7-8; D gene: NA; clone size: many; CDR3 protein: CASSRPRSSGNTIYF; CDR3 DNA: TGTGCCAGCAGCCGCCCGAGGAGCTCTGGAAACACCATATATTTT
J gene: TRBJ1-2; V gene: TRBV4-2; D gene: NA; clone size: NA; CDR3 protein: CASSQDVSYGYNF; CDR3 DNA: TGTGCCAGCAGCCAAGACGTAAGCTATGGCTATAACTTC
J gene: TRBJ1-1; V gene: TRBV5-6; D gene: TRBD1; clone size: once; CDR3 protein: CTISMASGTANTEAFF; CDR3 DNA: TGTACCATCAGCATGGCCTCCGGGACAGCGAACACTGAAGCTTTCTTT
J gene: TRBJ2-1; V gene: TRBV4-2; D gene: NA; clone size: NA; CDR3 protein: CASSQLSGSSYDGHFF; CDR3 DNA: TGTGCCAGCAGCCAACTTAGCGGAAGCTCCTACGATGGGCATTTCTTC
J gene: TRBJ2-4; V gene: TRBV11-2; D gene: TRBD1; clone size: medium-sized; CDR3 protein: CASSLGMGQGVAKNIQYF; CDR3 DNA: TGTGCCAGCAGCTTGGGGATGGGACAGGGGGTAGCCAAAAACATTCAGTACTTC
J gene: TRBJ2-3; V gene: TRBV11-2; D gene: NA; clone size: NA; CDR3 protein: CTNSLVLGADTQYF; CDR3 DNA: TGTACCAACAGCTTAGTTCTGGGGGCAGATACGCAGTATTTT
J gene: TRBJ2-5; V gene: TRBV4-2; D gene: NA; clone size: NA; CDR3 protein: CTRSQDGTTQETQYF; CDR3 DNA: TGTACCAGGAGCCAAGATGGGACCACTCAAGAGACCCAGTACTTC
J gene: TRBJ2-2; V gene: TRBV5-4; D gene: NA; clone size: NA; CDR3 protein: CANSLGVDNTGELFF; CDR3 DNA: TGTGCCAACAGCTTGGGGGTGGACAACACCGGGGAGCTGTTTTTT
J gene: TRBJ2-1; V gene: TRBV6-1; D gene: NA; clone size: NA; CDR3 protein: CACSEVSPNEQFF; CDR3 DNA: TGTGCCTGCAGTGAAGTATCCCCCAATGAACAGTTCTTC
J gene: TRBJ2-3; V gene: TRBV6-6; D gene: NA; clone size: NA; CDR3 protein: CANSQGRPFADTQYF; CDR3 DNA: TGTGCCAACAGTCAGGGCCGGCCCTTCGCAGATACGCAGTATTTT
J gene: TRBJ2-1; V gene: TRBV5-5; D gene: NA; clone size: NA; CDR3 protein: CVSSGLVRSSYNEQFF; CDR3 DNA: TGTGTCAGCAGCGGTCTCGTGAGAAGCTCCTACAATGAGCAGTTCTTC
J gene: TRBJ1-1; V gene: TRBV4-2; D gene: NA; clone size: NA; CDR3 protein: CTSSPDYGAGSTEAFF; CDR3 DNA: TGTACCAGCAGCCCAGACTACGGCGCGGGAAGCACCGAGGCTTTCTTT
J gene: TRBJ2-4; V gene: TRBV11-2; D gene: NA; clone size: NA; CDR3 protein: CVSSLGHPTKNIQYF; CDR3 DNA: TGTGTCAGCAGCTTGGGCCACCCCACCAAAAACATTCAGTACTTC
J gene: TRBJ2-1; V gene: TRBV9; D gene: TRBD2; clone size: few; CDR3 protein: CASNPIAGAFNEQFF; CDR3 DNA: TGTGCCAGCAACCCTATAGCGGGAGCTTTCAATGAGCAGTTCTTC
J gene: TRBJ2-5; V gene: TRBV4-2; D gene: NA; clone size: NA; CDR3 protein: CASSQGSRQETHYF; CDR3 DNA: TGTGCCAGTAGCCAGGGGAGCAGGCAAGAGACACACTACTTC
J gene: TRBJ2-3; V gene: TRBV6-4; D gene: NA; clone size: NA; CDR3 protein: CASSDGAVAHTDTQYF; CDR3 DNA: TGTGCAAGCAGTGACGGAGCGGTAGCACACACAGATACGCAGTATTTT
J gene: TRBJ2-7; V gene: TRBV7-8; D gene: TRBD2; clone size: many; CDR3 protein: CASSLVPSGYTYEQYF; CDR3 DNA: TGTGCCAGCAGCTTAGTGCCTAGCGGGTACACTTACGAGCAGTACTTC
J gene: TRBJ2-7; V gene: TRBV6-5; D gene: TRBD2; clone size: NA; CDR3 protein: CASIWVAGLGEHYF; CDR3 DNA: TGTGCCAGCATTTGGGTAGCGGGGCTGGGCGAGCACTACTTC
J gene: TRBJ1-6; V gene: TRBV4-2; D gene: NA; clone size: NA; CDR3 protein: CASSHDLRGGSPFHF; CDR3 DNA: TGTGCCAGCAGCCATGATTTAAGGGGCGGTTCACCCTTCCACTTT
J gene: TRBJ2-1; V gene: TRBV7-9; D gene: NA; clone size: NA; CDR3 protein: CASSLGAGYSEQFF; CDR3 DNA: TGTGCCAGCAGCTTAGGGGCAGGCTACAGTGAACAGTTCTTC
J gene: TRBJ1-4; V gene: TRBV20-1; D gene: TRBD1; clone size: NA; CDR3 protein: CSAVDREGREKQFF; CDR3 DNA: TGCAGTGCTGTCGACAGGGAGGGGCGGGAAAAACAGTTTTTT
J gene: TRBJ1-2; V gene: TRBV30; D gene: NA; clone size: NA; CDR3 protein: CARSAGTGRGYSYTF; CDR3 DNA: TGTGCCCGGAGTGCCGGGACTGGCCGGGGGTATAGCTACACGTTC
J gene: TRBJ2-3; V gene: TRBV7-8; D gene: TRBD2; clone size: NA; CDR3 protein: CASSFGASGSADTRYF; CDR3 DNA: TGTGCCAGCAGCTTTGGGGCCAGCGGGAGCGCAGATACACGGTATTTT
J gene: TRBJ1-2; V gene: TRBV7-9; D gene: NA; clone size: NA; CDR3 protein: CASGPQGVDYGYTF; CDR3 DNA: TGTGCCAGCGGTCCTCAGGGAGTCGACTATGGCTACACCTTC
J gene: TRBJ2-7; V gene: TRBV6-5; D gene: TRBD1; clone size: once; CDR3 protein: CASRMDRDRSYGHYF; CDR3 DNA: TGTGCCAGCAGGATGGACAGGGATCGGTCCTACGGGCATTACTTC
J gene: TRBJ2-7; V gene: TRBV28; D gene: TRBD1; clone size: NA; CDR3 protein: CANSLTGTGGTAGQYF; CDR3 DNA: TGTGCCAACAGTTTAACCGGGACAGGGGGCACCGCAGGGCAGTACTTC
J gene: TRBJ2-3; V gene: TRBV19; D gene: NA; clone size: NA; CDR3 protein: CASSIDSTDTQYF; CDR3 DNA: TGTGCCAGTAGTATAGATAGCACAGATACGCAGTATTTT
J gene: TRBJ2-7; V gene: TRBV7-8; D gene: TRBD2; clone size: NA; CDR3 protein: CASSTANGRAYEQYF; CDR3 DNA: TGTGCCAGCAGCACTGCGAACGGGAGGGCCTACGAGCAGTACTTT
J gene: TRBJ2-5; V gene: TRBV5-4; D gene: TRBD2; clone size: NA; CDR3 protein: CASSASAGVGQETQYF; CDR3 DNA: TGTGCCAGCAGCGCATCAGCGGGAGTGGGCCAAGAGACCCAGTACTTC
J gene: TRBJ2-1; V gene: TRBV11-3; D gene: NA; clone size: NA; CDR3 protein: CASSLNAEYPYNEQLF; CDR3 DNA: TGTGCCAGCAGCTTAAACGCGGAATACCCCTACAATGAGCAGCTCTTC
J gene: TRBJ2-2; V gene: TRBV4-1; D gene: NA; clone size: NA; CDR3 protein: CTSSQFGANTGELFF; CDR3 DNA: TGCACCAGCAGCCAATTCGGAGCCAACACTGGGGAGCTGTTTTTT
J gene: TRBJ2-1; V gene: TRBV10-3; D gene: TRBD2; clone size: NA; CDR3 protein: CAISESGRGDNEQFF; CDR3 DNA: TGTGCCATCAGTGAGTCTGGGCGGGGGGACAATGAGCAGTTCTTC
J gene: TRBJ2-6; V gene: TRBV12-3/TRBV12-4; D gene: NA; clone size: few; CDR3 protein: CVSSLGFGPGANVLTF; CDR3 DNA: TGTGTCAGCAGTTTAGGCTTCGGACCTGGGGCCAACGTCCTGACTTTC
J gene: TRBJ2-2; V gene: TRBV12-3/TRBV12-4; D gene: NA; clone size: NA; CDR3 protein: CASNPRVAGGSLNTGELSF; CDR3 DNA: NA
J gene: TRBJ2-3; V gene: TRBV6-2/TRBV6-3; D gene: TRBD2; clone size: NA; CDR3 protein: CASSPLTGTSTHMQYF; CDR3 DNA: TGTGCCAGCAGTCCCCTAACAGGGACTAGCACACATATGCAGTATTTT
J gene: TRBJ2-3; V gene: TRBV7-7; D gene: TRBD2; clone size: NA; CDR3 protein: CASSPGLAPSTDTQYF; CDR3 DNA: TGTGCTAGCAGCCCCGGACTAGCGCCTAGCACAGATACGCAGTATTTT
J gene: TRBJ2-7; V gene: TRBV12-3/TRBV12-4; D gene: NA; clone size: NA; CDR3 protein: CASSSVYEQYF; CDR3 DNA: TGTGCCAGTAGTTCCGTCTACGAGCAGTACTTC
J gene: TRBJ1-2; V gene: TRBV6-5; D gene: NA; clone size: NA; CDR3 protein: CASSYVTGTRSYDYTF; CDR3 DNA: TGTGCCAGCAGTTACGTAACCGGGACGCGGTCCTATGACTACACCTTC